This entry lists 30 T cell receptor beta chains sequenced from one sample in a study of graft-versus-host responses after intestinal transplantation. Libraries were prepared by immunoSEQ multiplex PCR; TCRdb keeps only in-frame clonotypes and omits some of them. This table has some 22,000 clones, roughly 41% appearing once. Plating combined roughly 200,000 CFSE-labeled responder cells with roughly 200,000 irradiated, violet-dye-labeled stimulator cells. The specimen was alloreactive CD8+ T cells from a mixed lymphocyte reaction culture, collected before intestinal transplant. Subset of the sample: CFSE-low proliferating T cells sorted from roughly six-day pre-transplant mixed lymphocyte reaction (GvH or HvG direction). All receptors derive from a human patient who received an intestinal transplant.

This clone was picked up a small number of times. The chain carries TRBV6-6 and TRBJ2-7, with no clear D. Germline CDR1 reads MNHNY; CDR2 reads SVGAGI (reference sequence). V gave up 0 bases and J gave up 2 bases, with 8 bases separating them. This CDR3 region has 14 residues. The CDR3 spells CASSYSGTTYEQYF. In DNA form, the CDR3 reads TGTGCCAGCAGTTACTCGGGCACGACCTACGAGCAGTACTTC.

This clone is labeled as medium-sized. This chain connects TRBV5-6 to TRBJ2-5; D possibly corresponds to TRBD1 (6 bases). The CDR3 sequence is 15 residues long. The germline V gene encodes CDR1 SGHDT and CDR2 YYEEEE. V shed 4 bases and J shed 5 bases, with 18 bases lying between them. The CDR3 sequence: CASSPLGAQGETQYF. CDR3 DNA: TGTGCCAGCAGCCCGCTCGGCGCTCAGGGGGAGACCCAGTACTTC.

V usage is TRBV6-6 and J usage is TRBJ1-5; the D is unclear. The length of the CDR3 is 13 residues. V was shortened by 2 bases and J by 7 bases, with 9 bases between the two germline ends. The germline gives CDR1 MNHNY, CDR2 SVGAGI (reference sequence). The CDR3 DNA reads TGTGCCAGCAGTTACATGCAGAACCAGCCCCAGCATTTT. As protein: CASSYMQNQPQHF.

V is TRBV28 and J is TRBJ2-7; D is uncertain. Germline V gene sequence: CDR1 MDHEN, CDR2 SYDVKM. With 0 bases removed from V and 2 bases from J, the gap between germline ends came to 11 bases. This CDR3 region has 15 residues. CDR3 DNA: TGTGCCAGCAGTTTATGGCAGCCCAGGACCTACGAGCAGTACTTC. Protein product: CASSLWQPRTYEQYF.

The gene calls are TRBV19 and TRBJ2-2, with 9 positions matching TRBD1. CDR3 length equals 14 residues. V lost 6 bases to trimming and J lost 5 bases; unmatched junction nucleotides: 4. The V gene's germline CDR1 is LNHDA and CDR2 SQIVND (reference sequence). The DNA for the CDR3 is TGTGCCAGTAGAACAGGGGGCTGGACCGGGGAGCTGTTTTTT. Translation: CASRTGGWTGELFF.

The J gene is TRBJ2-3, the V gene TRBV5-1; the D gene is possibly TRBD1 (5 bases). Germline CDR1 and CDR2: SGHRS and YFSETQ. V lost 0 bases, J lost 2 bases, and 13 bases lay in between. The CDR3 is made up of 16 amino acids. CDR3 region: CASSLVGQGPTDTQYF. CDR3 nucleotides: TGCGCCAGCAGCTTGGTGGGGCAGGGCCCCACAGATACGCAGTATTTT.

J is TRBJ2-1 and V is TRBV29-1, with D possibly matching TRBD1 (5 bases). Germline lookup yields CDR1 SQVTM and CDR2 ANQGSEA. V dropped 0 bases and J dropped 2 bases, with 8 bases sitting between them. CDR3 length: 14 residues. CDR3 in amino acids: CSVEEGVPYNEQFF. In DNA form, the CDR3 reads TGCAGCGTTGAAGAAGGGGTCCCCTACAATGAGCAGTTCTTC.

This clone has a handful of counts. The chain has TRBV7-9 and TRBJ2-3, with 10 bases identical to TRBD2. The junction had 11 bases not matched to a gene; V was cut back by 5 bases and J by 3 bases. The germline gives CDR1 SEHNR, CDR2 FQNEAQ (reference sequence). The CDR3 is 17 amino acids. In DNA form, the CDR3 reads TGTGCCAGCAGCAAGCCGGGACTAGCGAGAATAACAGATACGCAGTATTTT. Translation: CASSKPGLARITDTQYF.

V usage is TRBV7-9 and J usage is TRBJ2-1, with D unresolved. There are 15 residues in the CDR3. The germline V gene has CDR1 SEHNR and CDR2 FQNEAQ (reference sequence). V lost 1 base and J lost 4, with 11 bases in between. CDR3 in DNA: TGTGCCAGCAGCTTAGTATCTTGGAGTTACAATGAGCAGTTCTTC. It encodes CASSLVSWSYNEQFF.

A word on this clone: Possible read error: a much larger clone is one base away. This rearrangement joins TRBV6-5 to TRBJ1-2; D not certain. Trimming pared 6 bases from V and 5 bases from J, leaving 10 bases between. The germline CDR1 and CDR2 sequences are MNHEY and SVGAGI. This CDR3 has 12 residues. In DNA form, the CDR3 reads TGTGCCAGCAGCCAAAGGGAGTATGGCTACACCTTC. It yields the protein CASSQREYGYTF.

The chain employs TRBV7-2 and TRBJ2-6; D is undetermined. This CDR3 region has 15 residues. Trimming cost V 6 bases and J 0 bases, with 9 bases left between them. The V gene's germline CDR1 is SGHTA and CDR2 FQGNSA. This CDR3 reads CASSPTSSGANVLTF. The CDR3 bases are TGTGCCAGCAGTCCCACCAGCTCTGGGGCCAACGTCCTGACTTTC.

The rearrangement links TRBV6-1 to TRBJ2-2; 7 bases are a match to TRBD2. V dropped 6 bases and J dropped 3; count of bases not matched to a gene: 4. Germline CDR1 MNHNS, CDR2 SASEGT. The CDR3 extends over 14 amino acids. The CDR3 DNA reads as TGTGCCAGCAGGGGGGGGAGTTACACCGGGGAGCTGTTTTTT. Encoded protein: CASRGGSYTGELFF.

This chain joins TRBV7-8 and TRBJ2-1, with D hard to call. Germline V gene lookup returns CDR1 SGHVS and CDR2 FQNEAQ. V dropped 2 bases and J dropped 8 bases, with 10 bases sitting between them. The CDR3 is 13 residues long. DNA for the CDR3: TGTGCCAGCAGCTTACTAGTTTACGATGAGCAGTTCTTC. Translation gives CASSLLVYDEQFF.

Within the sample, this clone is medium-sized. CDR3 region: CASSPRAGTSEKQYF. The CDR3 DNA reads TGTGCCAGCTCACCACGCGCCGGGACTAGCGAAAAGCAGTACTTC. This chain uses TRBV18 with TRBJ2-7; 10 bases fit TRBD2. Germline assignment: CDR1 KGHSH and CDR2 LQKENI. Trimming removed 1 base from V and 8 bases from J; junction bases left unmatched: 8. CDR3 length: 15 residues.

This chain uses TRBV2 with TRBJ2-1, with TRBD2 identical over 11 bases. The V gene's germline CDR1 is SNHLY and CDR2 FYNNEI. This CDR3 is built from 15 residues. V lost 4 bases to trimming and J lost 2 bases; unmatched junction nucleotides: 1. CDR3 amino acids: CASSGLAGPYNEQFF. In DNA, the CDR3 is TGTGCCAGCAGTGGACTAGCGGGACCCTACAATGAGCAGTTCTTC.

J is TRBJ2-3 and V is TRBV28; 9 bases map to TRBD2. V lost 3 bases and J lost 5; bases outside the gene matches: 6. Per the germline V gene, CDR1 is MDHEN and CDR2 is SYDVKM. The CDR3 is made up of 15 amino acids. This CDR3 reads CASSFEGLAKDTQYF. DNA of the CDR3: TGTGCCAGCAGTTTCGAGGGACTAGCCAAAGATACGCAGTATTTT.

This clone was seen a few times. The V call is TRBV6-1, the J call TRBJ2-7; 10 bases match TRBD2. Germline V gene data show CDR1 as MNHNS and CDR2 as SASEGT. The junction had 9 bases not matched to a gene; V was cut back by 4 bases and J by 3 bases. This CDR3 comprises 16 residues. Written as DNA, the CDR3 is TGTGCCAGCAGTGTTCGACTAGCGGGTCTTCTCTACGAGCAGTACTTC. This translates into CASSVRLAGLLYEQYF.

This rearrangement joins TRBV9 to TRBJ2-7, with D uncertain. Trimming stripped 0 bases from V and 0 bases from J, with 13 bases between. Per the germline V gene, CDR1 is SGDLS and CDR2 is YYNGEE. The CDR3 is made up of 16 amino acids. The CDR3 DNA reads TGTGCCAGCAGCGTAGGTTCGGGCCGAGGCTCCTACGAGCAGTACTTC. Encoded protein: CASSVGSGRGSYEQYF.

Within the sample, this clone is medium-sized (0.01 to 0.1%). The V call is TRBV19, the J call TRBJ2-1; TRBD1 matches 8 bases. The germline V gene encodes CDR1 LNHDA and CDR2 SQIVND (reference sequence). The trim removed 11 bases at V and 7 bases at J, leaving 13 bases unmatched. The CDR3 length is 14 residues. The CDR3 DNA sequence: TGTGCCTCCAGGGGTCAGGGGGCGGGGAATGAGCAGTTCTTC. Translating it yields CASRGQGAGNEQFF.

This clone has a handful of counts. V gene TRBV29-1 combines with J gene TRBJ2-1; 8 positions match TRBD2. Unmatched junction bases numbered 7, after V lost 1 base and J lost 2 bases. This CDR3 has 16 residues. Germline V gives CDR1 SQVTM, CDR2 ANQGSEA. This chain's CDR3 is CSVEGRETSAYNEQFF. CDR3 DNA: TGCAGCGTTGAAGGGCGGGAGACTAGCGCCTACAATGAGCAGTTCTTC.

The CDR3 loop is CASSPPGSYEQYF. CDR3 sequence (DNA): TGTGCCAGCAGTCCCCCAGGGTCCTACGAGCAGTACTTC. The V gene is TRBV6-5, the J gene TRBJ2-7; possible D gene TRBD1, 5 bases. Germline loops: CDR1 MNHEY, CDR2 SVGAGI. The CDR3 runs 13 residues. The V and J ends lost 5 bases and 1 base respectively, with 9 bases between them.

The CDR3 bases are TGTGCCAGCAGTGGGCGGACGGAACTGCATCAGCCCCAGCATTTT. This gives the protein CASSGRTELHQPQHF. The chain links TRBV6-1 to TRBJ1-5, with D uncertain. This CDR3 has 15 residues. Germline-derived CDR1 and CDR2 are MNHNS and SASEGT. V was shortened by 4 bases and J by 5 bases, with 15 bases between the two germline ends.

This clone is labeled medium-sized. The chain uses TRBV28 and TRBJ1-4, with 8 positions matching TRBD1. The CDR3 contains 16 residues. Trimming cost V 3 bases and J 8 bases; bases outside gene matches: 11. CDR1 is MDHEN, CDR2 SYDVKM, per germline. The CDR3 nucleotides are TGTGCCAGCAGTTTCACAGGGGGATCGGGGAGAGAAAAACTGTTTTTT. Its translation: CASSFTGGSGREKLFF.

This clone was seen a handful of times. The V and J genes are TRBV10-3 and TRBJ2-1; 7 positions match TRBD1. Germline V lookup: CDR1 ENHRY, CDR2 SYGVKD. CDR3 length: 15 residues. The trim removed 6 bases at V and 8 bases at J, leaving 13 bases unmatched. The chain's CDR3 is CAISASTGKMDEQFF. CDR3 DNA: TGTGCCATCAGCGCTTCGACAGGGAAAATGGATGAGCAGTTCTTC.

This clone showed up just once. This sequence joins TRBV7-9 and TRBJ2-2; D is unresolved. The V and J ends lost 1 base and 6 bases respectively, with 3 bases between them. CDR1 is SEHNR and CDR2 is FQNEAQ in the germline V gene (reference sequence). The CDR3 length is 12 residues. The CDR3 coding sequence is TGTGCCAGCAGCTTAGGGTCCGGGGAGCTGTTTTTT. Translation gives CASSLGSGELFF.

The chain recombines TRBV5-1 with TRBJ2-1; 11 bases are shared with TRBD2. V trimming: 4 bases; J trimming: 4 bases; junction bases outside the gene matches: 4. From germline, CDR1 is SGHRS and CDR2 YFSETQ. The CDR3 is 15 residues long. This CDR3 reads CASSGGTSGYNEQFF. The CDR3 nucleotides are TGCGCCAGCAGCGGCGGGACTAGCGGTTACAATGAGCAGTTCTTC.

The chain combines TRBV4-2 with TRBJ2-5; 7 bases align to TRBD2. Germline assignment: CDR1 LGHNA and CDR2 YNFKEQ. The CDR3 runs to 16 residues. The junction had 10 bases not matched to a gene; V was cut back by 0 bases and J by 6 bases. CDR3 loop: CASSQDRWGGVKTQYF. The DNA for the CDR3 is TGTGCCAGCAGCCAAGATCGGTGGGGGGGAGTGAAGACCCAGTACTTC.

This chain uses TRBV5-4 with TRBJ2-2; 10 bases agree with TRBD1. Germline CDR1 and CDR2: SGHNT and YYREEE (reference sequence). The CDR3 is 16 residues long. J gave up 7 bases and V 6 bases, and 12 bases lay outside the gene matches. The CDR3 is CASKNAGQGYHGELFF. DNA of the CDR3: TGTGCCAGCAAAAATGCGGGACAGGGGTATCACGGGGAGCTGTTTTTT.

The CDR3 protein is CASSLALSGGGKNIQYF. The CDR3 DNA reads TGTGCCAGCAGCTTAGCGCTGTCAGGGGGGGGCAAAAACATTCAGTACTTC. The gene calls are TRBV7-9 and TRBJ2-4; D tentatively reads TRBD1 or TRBD2 (7 bases each). The CDR3 has 17 residues. The V gene lost 0 bases and the J gene lost 3 bases, with 15 bases spanning the gap. Germline loops: CDR1 SEHNR, CDR2 FQNEAQ (reference sequence).

V usage is TRBV11-2 and J usage is TRBJ1-1; no clear D gene. Deletions cut 5 bases from V and 0 bases from J, with 7 bases between. From germline, CDR1 is SGHAT and CDR2 FQNNGV. The CDR3 has 13 amino acids. CDR3 DNA sequence: TGTGCCAGCAGCCTCCACATGAACACTGAAGCTTTCTTT. Its protein is CASSLHMNTEAFF.